This T cell receptor (beta chain) was observed in a study of blood T cell repertoires in COVID-19. Background on the study: Whether acute or convalescent, the COVID-19 samples came from the United States, Italy and Spain. PBMCs, B-cell-depleted T cells, or T cells provided the cDNA or gDNA that made up the material.

The V gene lost 2 bases and the J gene lost 0 bases, with 11 bases spanning the gap. CDR1 and CDR2 (germline): SGHVS, FQNEAQ. This CDR3 region has 16 residues. The Seattle patients joined while their infection was active and were tracked longitudinally afterward. Original handling: Counts of nucleated cells, estimated from reference gene primer amplification, were obtained. The protocol was immunoSEQ multiplex PCR, while the TCRdb copy is restricted to in-frame clones and leaves out a portion. V and J calls and clone size come straight from that table; D and trimming were deduced from the DNA. The table records roughly 290,000 clones, 80% to 95% of them present only once.

The sample taken for sequencing was peripheral blood. The TCR originated in a woman in her 30s with COVID-19, enrolled during active disease. The chain combines TRBV7-8 with TRBJ2-1; D is ambiguous. Here the CDR3 reads CASSLPSFSSYNEQFF. The DNA for the CDR3 is TGTGCCAGCAGCTTACCCTCTTTTAGCTCCTACAATGAGCAGTTCTTC.